The rows below give T cell receptor beta chains drawn from one sample of a study of Graves' ophthalmopathy and Graves' hyperthyroidism. TCRdb processed the multiplex PCR reads anew with MiXCR; each CDR3 protein has one entry. The top ten clones hold around 1.5% of a sample with 350,000 to 400,000 distinct CDR3 sequences, around 18% of them seen once. Sequencing input: peripheral blood. Source of these receptors: a woman between 18 and 30 years old with Graves' ophthalmopathy. Both conserved end residues are part of each CDR3.

j_gene,v_gene,CDR3aa
TRBJ2-7,TRBV6-1,CASTSEGGEQYF
TRBJ1-1,TRBV2,CASSERDRGGTEAFF
TRBJ1-1,TRBV6-1,CASKGPQGGAFF
TRBJ2-7,TRBV27,CASKLAGIFYEQYF
TRBJ1-1,TRBV6-5,CASSYQGGGTEAFF
TRBJ2-2,TRBV6-2/TRBV6-3,CASSYDMSGLAGGTGELFF
TRBJ1-1,TRBV7-8,CASSPDTGNTEAFF
TRBJ2-2,TRBV30,CAWSGGLAVDTGELFF
TRBJ1-1,TRBV14,CASSHTGSTEAFF
TRBJ2-5,TRBV28,CASSYGTGVETQYF
TRBJ2-7,TRBV4-2,CASSPAAEGEYTYEQYF
TRBJ2-7,TRBV12-3/TRBV12-4,CASSLDKEFDYEQYF
TRBJ2-7,TRBV29-1,CSSLVLGHGGLYEQYF
TRBJ2-5,TRBV6-5,CASSYSGGQEETQYF
TRBJ1-1,TRBV11-1,CASSFNPDREVSSTEAFF
TRBJ2-7,TRBV28,CASNGGARGTYEQYF
TRBJ2-5,TRBV18,CASSPLTGQETQYF
TRBJ2-7,TRBV19,CASSPDRFDEQYF
TRBJ2-2,TRBV11-2,CASKARSNTGELFF
TRBJ1-1,TRBV2,CASCRQADTEAFF
TRBJ1-5,TRBV12-3/TRBV12-4,CASSLLPGQSNQPQHF
TRBJ2-5,TRBV5-1,CASRPGSRAQETQYF
TRBJ1-2,TRBV7-2,CASSFPGRNYGYTF
TRBJ2-6,TRBV28,CASRVRGAGANVLTF
TRBJ2-7,TRBV28,CASSLETSGAYEQYF
TRBJ2-7,TRBV24-1,CATSDPSGNPYEQYF
TRBJ2-2,TRBV11-1,CASSSSTTGFAGNTGELFF
TRBJ2-7,TRBV7-8,CASSPRTSSSYEQYF
TRBJ2-7,TRBV6-2/TRBV6-3,CASRGGVYEQYF
TRBJ1-5,TRBV12-3/TRBV12-4,CASSQGEDQPQHF
TRBJ1-3,TRBV14,CASSGGGPGNTIYF
TRBJ2-7,TRBV12-3/TRBV12-4,CASSLKPYEQYF
TRBJ2-7,TRBV28,CASSFPTGEATYEQYF
TRBJ1-2,TRBV27,CASSLSGQGSGYTF
TRBJ2-7,TRBV6-2/TRBV6-3,CASRTTDRAYEQYF
TRBJ2-2,TRBV7-3,CASSQTGIATGELFF
TRBJ2-5,TRBV30,CAWSARYRGETQYF
TRBJ2-7,TRBV6-1,CASSEGDAEQYF
TRBJ2-7,TRBV10-2,CASSESNVYEQYF
TRBJ2-7,TRBV12-3/TRBV12-4,CASSLTGGRNEQYF
TRBJ2-5,TRBV6-5,CASTLRRGQETQYF
TRBJ2-7,TRBV20-1,CSASGSYEQYF
TRBJ1-1,TRBV6-5,CASSPTDWTEAFF
TRBJ2-7,TRBV6-1,CASSQLTASYEQYF
TRBJ1-3,TRBV6-5,CASNKGPGNTIYF
TRBJ2-2,TRBV11-2,CASSRDSPGELFF
TRBJ1-1,TRBV10-1,CASSETKGATEAFF
TRBJ2-4,TRBV6-2/TRBV6-3,CASSYLSSGNIQYF
TRBJ2-5,TRBV12-3/TRBV12-4,CASSYSSGLDETQYF
TRBJ1-6,TRBV9,CAPHPTFRQGAFNSPLHF
TRBJ1-2,TRBV18,CASSPDSFYGYTF
TRBJ1-3,TRBV27,CASSLSAPSSGNTIYF